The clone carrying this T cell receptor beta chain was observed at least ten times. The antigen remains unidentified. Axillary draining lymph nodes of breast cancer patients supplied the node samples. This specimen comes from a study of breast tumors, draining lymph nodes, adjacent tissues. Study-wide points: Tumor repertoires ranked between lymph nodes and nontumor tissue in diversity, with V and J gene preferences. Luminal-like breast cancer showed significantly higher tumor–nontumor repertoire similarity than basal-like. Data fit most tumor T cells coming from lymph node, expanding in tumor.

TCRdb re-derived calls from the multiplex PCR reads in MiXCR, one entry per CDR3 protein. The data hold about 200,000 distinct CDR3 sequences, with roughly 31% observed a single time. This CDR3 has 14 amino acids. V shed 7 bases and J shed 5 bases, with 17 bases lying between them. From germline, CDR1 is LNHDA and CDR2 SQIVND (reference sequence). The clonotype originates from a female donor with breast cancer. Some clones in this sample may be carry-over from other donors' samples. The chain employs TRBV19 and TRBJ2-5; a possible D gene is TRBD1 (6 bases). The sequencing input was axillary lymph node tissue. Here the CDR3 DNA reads TGTGCCAGTACCCTAGGGGGAAGGCAGGAGACCCAGTACTTC. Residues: CASTLGGRQETQYF.